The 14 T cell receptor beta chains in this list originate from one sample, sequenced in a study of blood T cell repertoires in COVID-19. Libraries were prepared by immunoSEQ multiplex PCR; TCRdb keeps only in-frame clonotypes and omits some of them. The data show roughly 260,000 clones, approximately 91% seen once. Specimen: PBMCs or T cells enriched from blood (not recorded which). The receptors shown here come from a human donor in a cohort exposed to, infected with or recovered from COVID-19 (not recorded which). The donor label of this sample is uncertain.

CDR3 region: CASSSRSGNQPQHF. CDR3 nucleotide sequence: TGCGCCAGCAGTTCCCGATCGGGCAATCAGCCCCAGCATTTT. The chain combines TRBV10-1 with TRBJ1-5; no clear D. Per germline, CDR1 WNHNN and CDR2 SYGVQD (reference sequence). The ends were cut back, 5 bases at V and 2 bases at J, with 10 bases in the middle. This CDR3 spans 14 amino acids.

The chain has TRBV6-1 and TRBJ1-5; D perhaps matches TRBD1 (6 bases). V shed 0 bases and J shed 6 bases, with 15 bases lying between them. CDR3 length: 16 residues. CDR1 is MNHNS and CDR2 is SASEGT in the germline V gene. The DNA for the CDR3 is TGTGCCAGCAGTGAAGCGCACCGGGGGGCACCTCAGCCCCAGCATTTT. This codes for CASSEAHRGAPQPQHF.

CDR3 loop: CASSNTRYGYTF. The CDR3 DNA reads TGTGCCAGCAGTAACACACGCTATGGCTACACCTTC. This sequence joins TRBV27 and TRBJ1-2; the D is unclear. The CDR3 is 12 amino acids. Germline assignment: CDR1 MNHEY and CDR2 SMNVEV (reference sequence). The ends were cut back, 5 bases at V and 4 bases at J, with 8 bases in the middle.

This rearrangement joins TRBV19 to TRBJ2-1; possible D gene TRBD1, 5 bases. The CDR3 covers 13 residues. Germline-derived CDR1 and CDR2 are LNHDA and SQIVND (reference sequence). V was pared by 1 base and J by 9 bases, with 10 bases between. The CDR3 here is CASSIVRGIEQFF. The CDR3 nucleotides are TGTGCCAGTAGTATAGTAAGGGGTATTGAGCAGTTCTTC. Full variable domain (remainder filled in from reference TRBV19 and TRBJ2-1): DGGITQSPKYLFRKEGQNVTLSCEQNLNHDAMYWYRQDPGQGLRLIYYSQIVNDFQKGDIAEGYSVSREKKESFPLTVTSAQKNPTAFYLCASSIVRGIEQFFGPGTRLTVL.

CDR3 nucleotides: TGTGCCAGTCTTTACACCGGGGAGCTGTTTTTT. This gives the protein CASLYTGELFF. The rearrangement links TRBV19 to TRBJ2-2; no reliable D call. This CDR3 region has 11 residues. The germline V gene has CDR1 LNHDA and CDR2 SQIVND (reference sequence). V lost 8 bases and J lost 3, with 4 bases in between.

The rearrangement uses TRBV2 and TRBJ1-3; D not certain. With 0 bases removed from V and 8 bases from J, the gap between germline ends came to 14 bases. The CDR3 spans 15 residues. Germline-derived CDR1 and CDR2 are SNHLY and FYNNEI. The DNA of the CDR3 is TGTGCCAGCAGTGAAGCGGGCTTCGGGCGGGACACCATATATTTT. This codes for CASSEAGFGRDTIYF.

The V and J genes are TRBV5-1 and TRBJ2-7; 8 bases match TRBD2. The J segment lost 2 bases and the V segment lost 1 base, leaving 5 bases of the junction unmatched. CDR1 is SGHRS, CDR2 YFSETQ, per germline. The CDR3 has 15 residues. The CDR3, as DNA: TGCGCCAGCAGCTTGCCTGGCGGGGGGACCTACGAGCAGTACTTC. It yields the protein CASSLPGGGTYEQYF.

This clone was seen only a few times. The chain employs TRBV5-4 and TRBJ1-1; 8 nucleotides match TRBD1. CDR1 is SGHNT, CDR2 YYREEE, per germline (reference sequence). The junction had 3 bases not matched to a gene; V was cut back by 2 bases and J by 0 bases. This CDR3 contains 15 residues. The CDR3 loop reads CASSFRTGLNTEAFF. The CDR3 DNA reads TGTGCCAGCAGCTTCCGGACAGGGCTGAACACTGAAGCTTTCTTT.

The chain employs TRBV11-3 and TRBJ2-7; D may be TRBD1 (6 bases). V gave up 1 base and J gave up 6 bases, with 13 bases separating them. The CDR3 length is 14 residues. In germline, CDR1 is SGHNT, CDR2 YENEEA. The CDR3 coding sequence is TGTGCCAGCAGCTTAGGACACAGGGATGGCGAGCAGTACTTC. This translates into CASSLGHRDGEQYF.

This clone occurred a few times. CDR3 sequence reads: CSVLPRGISYEQYF. The CDR3 region has the DNA TGCAGCGTTCTCCCCAGGGGTATCTCCTACGAGCAGTACTTC. This chain links TRBV29-1 with TRBJ2-7; maybe TRBD1 (6 bases). V was cut by 5 bases and J by 0 bases, with 14 bases left in between. CDR1 and CDR2 from the germline V gene are SQVTM and ANQGSEA. CDR3 size: 14 residues.

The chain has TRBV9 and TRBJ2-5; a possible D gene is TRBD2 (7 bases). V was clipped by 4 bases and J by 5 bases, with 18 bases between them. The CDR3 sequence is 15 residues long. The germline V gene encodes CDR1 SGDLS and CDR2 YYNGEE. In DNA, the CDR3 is TGTGCCAGCAGCCCGGGGACACGGGGAGGGGAGACCCAGTACTTC. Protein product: CASSPGTRGGETQYF.

CDR3 in amino acids: CAISEGGENTEAFF. In DNA form, the CDR3 reads TGTGCCATCAGTGAGGGGGGCGAGAACACTGAAGCTTTCTTT. This chain joins TRBV10-3 and TRBJ1-1; possible D gene TRBD1, 6 bases. Trimming took off 2 bases at V and 1 base at J, with 8 bases between the two ends. The CDR3 has 14 amino acids. Per germline, CDR1 ENHRY and CDR2 SYGVKD.

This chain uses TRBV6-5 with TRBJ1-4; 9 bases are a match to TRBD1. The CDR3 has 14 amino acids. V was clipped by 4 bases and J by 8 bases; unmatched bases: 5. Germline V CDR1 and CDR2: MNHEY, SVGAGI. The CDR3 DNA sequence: TGTGCCAGCAGTTCTTGGACAGGGGAAGAAAAACTGTTTTTT. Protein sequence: CASSSWTGEEKLFF.

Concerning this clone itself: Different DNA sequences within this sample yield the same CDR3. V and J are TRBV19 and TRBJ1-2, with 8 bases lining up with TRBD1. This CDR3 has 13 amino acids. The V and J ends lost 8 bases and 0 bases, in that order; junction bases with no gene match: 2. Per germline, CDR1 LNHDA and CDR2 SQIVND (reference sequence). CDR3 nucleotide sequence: TGTGCCAGTCGGACAGGGACTAACTATGGCTACACCTTC. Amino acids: CASRTGTNYGYTF.